Reported below is one TCR beta chain. The recently defined diagnostic criteria for definite or probable disease were met by the Susac syndrome patients. V lost 5 bases and J lost 3, with 17 bases in between. The CDR3 is 15 residues long. Germline assignment: CDR1 MNHEY and CDR2 SVGAGI. Reverse transcription of roughly 0.5 to 1 ug RNA was performed with random hexamers. Multiplex immunoSEQ PCR targeted 54 Vbeta and 13 Jbeta TCR beta segments. TCRdb reprocessed the immunoSEQ multiplex PCR reads with MiXCR, giving one entry per CDR3 protein. Found here are 95,000 to 150,000 distinct CDR3 sequences, approximately 96% of them singletons; the top ten hold over 0.12%. The data are from a study of CD8 T cells in Susac syndrome. The overall study: Clinical remission applied to under 10 sequenced Susac syndrome patients, and about six had active disease. When their blood was taken, patients with Susac syndrome were therapy-naive, taking corticosteroids, or taking intravenous immunoglobulin alone.

The chain links TRBV6-5 to TRBJ2-7; a possible D gene is TRBD2 (6 bases). Sequencing input: CD4+ T cells from PBMCs. The TCR originated in a human donor with Susac syndrome. Here the CDR3 DNA reads TGTGCCAGCAGTCGGGTGGGAAGGGGACTCTACGAGCAGTACTTC. It codes for CASSRVGRGLYEQYF.